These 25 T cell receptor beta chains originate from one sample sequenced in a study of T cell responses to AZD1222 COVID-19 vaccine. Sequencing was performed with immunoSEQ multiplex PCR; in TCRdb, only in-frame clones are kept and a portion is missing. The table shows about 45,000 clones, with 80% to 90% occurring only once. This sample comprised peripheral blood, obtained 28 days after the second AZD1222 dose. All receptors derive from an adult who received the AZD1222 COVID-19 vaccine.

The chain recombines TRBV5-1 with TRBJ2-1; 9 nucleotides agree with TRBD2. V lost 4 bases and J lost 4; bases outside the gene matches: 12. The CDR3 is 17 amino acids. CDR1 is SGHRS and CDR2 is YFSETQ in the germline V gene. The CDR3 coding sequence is TGCGCCAGCAGCCACGGGACGGCGGGAGGGCCTTACAATGAGCAGTTCTTC. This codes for CASSHGTAGGPYNEQFF.

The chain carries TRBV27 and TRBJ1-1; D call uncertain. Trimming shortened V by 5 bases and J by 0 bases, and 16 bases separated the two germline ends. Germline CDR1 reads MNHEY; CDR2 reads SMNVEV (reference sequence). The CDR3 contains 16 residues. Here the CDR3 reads CASSASLGEVNTEAFF. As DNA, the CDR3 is TGTGCCAGCAGTGCCTCCCTGGGTGAGGTGAACACTGAAGCTTTCTTT.

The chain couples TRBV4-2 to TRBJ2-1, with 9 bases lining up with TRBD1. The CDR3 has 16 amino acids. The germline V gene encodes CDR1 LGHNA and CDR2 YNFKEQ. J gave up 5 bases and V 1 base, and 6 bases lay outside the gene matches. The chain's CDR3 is CASSQVRGQGHNEQFF. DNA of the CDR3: TGTGCCAGCAGCCAAGTGAGGGGACAGGGCCACAATGAGCAGTTCTTC.

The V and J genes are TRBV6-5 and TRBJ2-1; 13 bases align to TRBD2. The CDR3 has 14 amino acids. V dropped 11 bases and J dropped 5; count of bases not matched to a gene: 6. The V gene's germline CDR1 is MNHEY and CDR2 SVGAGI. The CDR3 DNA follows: TGTGCCGTAGGGGGGACTAGCGGGAACAATGAGCAGTTCTTC. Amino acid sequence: CAVGGTSGNNEQFF.

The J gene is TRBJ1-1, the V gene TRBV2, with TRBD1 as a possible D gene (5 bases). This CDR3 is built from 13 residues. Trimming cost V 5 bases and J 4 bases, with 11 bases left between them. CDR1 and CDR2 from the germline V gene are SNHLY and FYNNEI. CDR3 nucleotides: TGTGCCAGCAGTAGGGGACCAGGCACTGAAGCTTTCTTT. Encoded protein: CASSRGPGTEAFF.

This chain's CDR3 is CAWSGGPSSGNTIYF. The DNA for the CDR3 is TGTGCCTGGAGTGGGGGACCGAGCTCTGGAAACACCATATATTTT. The rearrangement joins TRBV30 to TRBJ1-3, with a tentative D call TRBD1 (5 bases). V lost 1 base, J lost 0 bases, and 10 bases lay in between. This CDR3 is 15 amino acids long. Per the germline V gene, CDR1 is GTSNPN and CDR2 is SVGIG (reference sequence).

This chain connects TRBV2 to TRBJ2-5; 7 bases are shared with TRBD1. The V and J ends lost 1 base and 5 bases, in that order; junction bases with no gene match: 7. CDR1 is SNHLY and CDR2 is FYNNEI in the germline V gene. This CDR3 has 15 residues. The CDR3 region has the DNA TGTGCCAGCAGTGAAGTAGACAGGGTAAAGGAGACCCAGTACTTC. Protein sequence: CASSEVDRVKETQYF.

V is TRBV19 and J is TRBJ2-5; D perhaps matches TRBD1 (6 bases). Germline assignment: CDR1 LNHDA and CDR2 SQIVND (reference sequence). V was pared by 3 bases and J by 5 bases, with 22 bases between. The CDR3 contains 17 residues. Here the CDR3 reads CASSIPRGEGSKETQYF. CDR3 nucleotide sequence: TGTGCCAGTAGTATCCCCAGGGGAGAGGGGTCCAAGGAGACCCAGTACTTC.

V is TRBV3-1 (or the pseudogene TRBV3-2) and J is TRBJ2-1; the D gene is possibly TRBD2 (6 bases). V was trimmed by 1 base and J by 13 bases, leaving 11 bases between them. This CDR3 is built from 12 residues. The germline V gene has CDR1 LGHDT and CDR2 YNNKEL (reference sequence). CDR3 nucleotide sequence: TGTGCCAGCAGCCAAGTAGGAGGGGCCCAGTTCTTC. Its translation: CASSQVGGAQFF.

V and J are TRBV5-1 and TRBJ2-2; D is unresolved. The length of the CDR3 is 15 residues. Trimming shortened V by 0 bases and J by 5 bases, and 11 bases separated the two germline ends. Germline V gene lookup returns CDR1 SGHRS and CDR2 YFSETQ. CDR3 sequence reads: CASSLEAVGTGELFF. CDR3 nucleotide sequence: TGCGCCAGCAGCTTGGAGGCCGTGGGGACCGGGGAGCTGTTTTTT.

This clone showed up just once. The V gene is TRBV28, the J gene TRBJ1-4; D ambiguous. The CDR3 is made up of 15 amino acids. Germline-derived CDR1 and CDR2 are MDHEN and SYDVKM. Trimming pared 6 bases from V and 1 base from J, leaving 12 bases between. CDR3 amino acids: CASRGSRETNEKLFF. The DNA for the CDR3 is TGTGCCAGCAGGGGCTCCCGGGAAACTAATGAAAAACTGTTTTTT. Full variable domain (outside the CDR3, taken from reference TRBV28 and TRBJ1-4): DVKVTQSSRYLVKRTGEKVFLECVQDMDHENMFWYRQDPGLGLRLIYFSYDVKMKEKGDIPEGYSVSREKKERFSLILESASTNQTSMYLCASRGSRETNEKLFFGSGTQLSVL.

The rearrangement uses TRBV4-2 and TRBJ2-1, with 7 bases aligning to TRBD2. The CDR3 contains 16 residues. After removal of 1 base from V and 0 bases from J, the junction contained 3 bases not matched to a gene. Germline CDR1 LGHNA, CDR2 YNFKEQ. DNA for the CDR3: TGTGCCAGCAGCCAAGCAGCGGGACTCTCCTACAATGAGCAGTTCTTC. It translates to CASSQAAGLSYNEQFF.

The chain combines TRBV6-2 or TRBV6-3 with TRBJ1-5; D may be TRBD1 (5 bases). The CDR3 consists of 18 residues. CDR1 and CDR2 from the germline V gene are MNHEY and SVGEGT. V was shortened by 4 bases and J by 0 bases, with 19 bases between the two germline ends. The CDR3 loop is CASSSLGRKFNSNQPQHF. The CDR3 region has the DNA TGTGCCAGCAGTTCGTTGGGACGAAAATTTAATAGCAATCAGCCCCAGCATTTT.

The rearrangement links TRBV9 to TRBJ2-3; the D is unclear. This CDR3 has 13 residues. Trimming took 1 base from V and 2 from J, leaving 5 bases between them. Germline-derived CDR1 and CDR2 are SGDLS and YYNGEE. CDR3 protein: CASSVSDTDTQYF. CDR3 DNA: TGTGCCAGCAGCGTATCTGACACAGATACGCAGTATTTT.

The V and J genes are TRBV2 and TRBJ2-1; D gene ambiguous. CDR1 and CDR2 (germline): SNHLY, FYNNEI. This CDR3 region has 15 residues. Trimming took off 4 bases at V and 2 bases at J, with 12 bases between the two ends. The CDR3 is CASSGGIETYNEQFF. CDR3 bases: TGTGCCAGCAGTGGGGGAATAGAGACCTACAATGAGCAGTTCTTC.

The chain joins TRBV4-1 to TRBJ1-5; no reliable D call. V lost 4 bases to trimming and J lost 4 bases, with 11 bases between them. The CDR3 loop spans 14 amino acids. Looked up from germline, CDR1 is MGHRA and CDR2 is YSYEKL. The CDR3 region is CASSLRGLNQPQHF. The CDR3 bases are TGCGCCAGCAGCCTCCGAGGTCTTAATCAGCCCCAGCATTTT.

The CDR3 region is CASNQQGVGNQPQHF. The CDR3 nucleotides are TGTGCCAGCAACCAACAGGGCGTCGGCAATCAGCCCCAGCATTTT. This chain links TRBV2 with TRBJ1-5; tentatively, D is TRBD1 (6 bases). The CDR3 is 15 amino acids. Trimming pared 7 bases from V and 2 bases from J, leaving 15 bases between. Germline values: CDR1 SNHLY, CDR2 FYNNEI.

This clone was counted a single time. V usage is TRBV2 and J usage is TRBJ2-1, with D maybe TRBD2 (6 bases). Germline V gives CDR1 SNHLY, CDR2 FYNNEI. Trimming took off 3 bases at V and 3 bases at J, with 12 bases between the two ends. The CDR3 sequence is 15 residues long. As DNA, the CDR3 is TGTGCCAGCAGTGAGGGGGGAGGCCTCTACAATGAGCAGTTCTTC. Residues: CASSEGGGLYNEQFF.

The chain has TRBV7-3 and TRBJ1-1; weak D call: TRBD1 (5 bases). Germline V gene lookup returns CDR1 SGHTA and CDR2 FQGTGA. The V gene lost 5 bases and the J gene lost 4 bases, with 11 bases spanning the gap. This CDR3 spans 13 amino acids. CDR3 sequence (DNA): TGTGCCAGCAGCCAAGCAGGGACCACTGAAGCTTTCTTT. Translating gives CASSQAGTTEAFF.

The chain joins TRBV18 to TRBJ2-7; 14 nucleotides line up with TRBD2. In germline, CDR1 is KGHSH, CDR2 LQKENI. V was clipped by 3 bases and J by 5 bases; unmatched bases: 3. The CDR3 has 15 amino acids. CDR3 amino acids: CASSPPGLAGDEQYF. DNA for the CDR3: TGTGCCAGCTCACCTCCGGGACTAGCGGGAGACGAGCAGTACTTC.

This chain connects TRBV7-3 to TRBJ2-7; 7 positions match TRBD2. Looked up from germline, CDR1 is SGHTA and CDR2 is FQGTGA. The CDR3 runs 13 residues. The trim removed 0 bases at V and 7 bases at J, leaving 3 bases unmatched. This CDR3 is CASSLTPLAEQYF. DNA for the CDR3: TGTGCCAGCAGCTTAACGCCACTAGCGGAGCAGTACTTC.

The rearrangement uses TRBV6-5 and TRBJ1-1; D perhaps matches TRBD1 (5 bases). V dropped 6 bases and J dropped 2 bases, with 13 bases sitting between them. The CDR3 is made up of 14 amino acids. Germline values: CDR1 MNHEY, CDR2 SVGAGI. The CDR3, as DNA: TGTGCCAGCAGCGATCAGGGAGGCAACACTGAAGCTTTCTTT. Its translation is CASSDQGGNTEAFF.

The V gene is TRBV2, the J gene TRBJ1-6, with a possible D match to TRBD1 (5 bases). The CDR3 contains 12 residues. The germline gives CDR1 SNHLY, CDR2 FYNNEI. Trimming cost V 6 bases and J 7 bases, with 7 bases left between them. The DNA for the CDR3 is TGTGCCAGCAGCGGACAAAATTCACCCCTCCACTTT. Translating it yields CASSGQNSPLHF.

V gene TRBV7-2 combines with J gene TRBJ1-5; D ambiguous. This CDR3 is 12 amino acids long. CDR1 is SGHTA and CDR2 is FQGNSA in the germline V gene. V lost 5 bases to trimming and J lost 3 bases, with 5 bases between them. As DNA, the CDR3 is TGTGCCAGCAGCCGCCTCAATCAGCCCCAGCATTTT. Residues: CASSRLNQPQHF.

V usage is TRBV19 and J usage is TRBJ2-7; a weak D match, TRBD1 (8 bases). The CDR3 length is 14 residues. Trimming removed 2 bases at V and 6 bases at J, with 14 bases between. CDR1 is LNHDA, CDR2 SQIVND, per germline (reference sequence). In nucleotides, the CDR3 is TGTGCCAGTAGTATACCCAGCGGGACAGGCGAGCAGTACTTC. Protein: CASSIPSGTGEQYF.